What follows are 31 T cell receptor beta chains derived from one specimen sequenced in a study of T cell clonality in common variable immunodeficiency. This table comes from immunoSEQ multiplex PCR, and its TCRdb copy is limited to in-frame clones, with some not included. The sample was found to contain about 66,000 clones, and every one recurs. The source material was peripheral blood mononuclear cells. Receptors were obtained from a person between 18 and 75 years old in good health.

This clone showed up many times. The CDR3 goes on 3 residues after the read ends, and that part is filled in from the germline J gene. The gene calls are TRBV10-3 and TRBJ1-2; weak D call: TRBD1 (5 bases). The germline V gene has CDR1 ENHRY and CDR2 SYGVKD. This CDR3 region has 11 residues. The sequenced CDR3 bases are TGTGCCATCAGTTCACTCCAGGGA. As protein: CAISSLQG. The CDR3 reads in full as CAISSLQGYTF.

This clone occurred many times. The read terminates 3 residues before the CDR3 end, so the remaining end is supplied by the germline J gene. The chain links TRBV2 to TRBJ1-6, with D maybe TRBD1 (6 bases). Germline CDR1 reads SNHLY; CDR2 reads FYNNEI. CDR3 size: 15 residues. Between the trimmed V and J ends, which lost 7 bases and 7 bases, there was a span of 17 bases. The sequenced part of the CDR3 DNA is TGTGCCAGCAAAGGGGGGGGGCTTGTAAATTCACCC. Translated, it gives CASKGGGLVNSP. The CDR3 as a whole reads CASKGGGLVNSPLHF.

This clone came up many times. The CDR3 goes on 3 residues after the read ends, and that part is filled in from the germline J gene. This sequence joins TRBV29-1 and TRBJ2-7; D possibly corresponds to TRBD2 (7 bases). V shed 7 bases and J shed 4 bases, with 14 bases lying between them. The germline V gene encodes CDR1 SQVTM and CDR2 ANQGSEA. There are 12 residues in the CDR3. CDR3 bases read: TGCAGCGGAGGGGGGGATTCGTACGAG. This gives the protein CSGGGDSYE. The full CDR3 is CSGGGDSYEQYF.

This clone showed up many times. Read coverage stops 3 residues before the CDR3 terminus; the germline J gene supplies the remainder. This chain connects TRBV20-1 to TRBJ2-1, with a possible D match to TRBD1 (5 bases). This CDR3 contains 12 residues. Germline CDR1 reads DFQATT; CDR2 reads SNEGSKA (reference sequence). The V gene lost 4 bases and the J gene lost 9 bases, with 13 bases spanning the gap. The CDR3: CSATLRAGEQFF. The DNA read from the CDR3 is TGCAGTGCTACACTCAGGGCAGGTGAG.

This clone was counted many times. The read terminates 3 residues ahead of where the CDR3 ends, so the germline J gene completes it. This chain uses TRBV6-4 with TRBJ1-5; 10 bases are shared with TRBD1. The CDR3 has 15 residues. Germline V gene sequence: CDR1 MRHNA, CDR2 SNTAGT. J gave up 2 bases and V 2 bases, and 0 bases lay outside the gene matches. The CDR3: CASSDGTGGNQPQHF. CDR3 DNA, as far as it was read: TGTGCCAGCAGTGACGGGACAGGGGGCAATCAGCCC.

There are many counts of this clone. The sequenced fragment ends 3 residues before the CDR3 boundary, so the rest is inferred from the germline J gene. V is TRBV5-8 and J is TRBJ2-6; 8 bases are shared with TRBD1. This CDR3 region has 15 residues. Unmatched junction bases numbered 1, after V lost 3 bases and J lost 2 bases. Germline CDR1 is SGHTS and CDR2 is YDEGEE. Partial CDR3 DNA: TGTGCCAGCAGCTCGGGACAGGCTGGGGCCAACGTC. Translating it yields CASSSGQAGANV. The CDR3 in full is CASSSGQAGANVLTF.

This clone was found many times. The CDR3 end is not reached by the read, which stops 3 residues before it; the germline J gene fills it in. The chain recombines TRBV20-1 with TRBJ1-3; 11 bases map to TRBD1. Germline V gene lookup returns CDR1 DFQATT and CDR2 SNEGSKA (reference sequence). The length of the CDR3 is 16 residues. Unmatched junction bases numbered 8, after V lost 6 bases and J lost 1 base. CDR3 amino acids: CSAIPGQGGSGNTIYF. The covered CDR3 bases are TGCAGTGCCATTCCGGGACAGGGGGGTTCTGGAAACACC.

Regarding this clone: The read terminates 3 residues ahead of where the CDR3 ends, so the germline J gene completes it. The V gene is TRBV11-2, the J gene TRBJ2-7; weak D call: TRBD1 (8 bases). V lost 6 bases and J lost 5, with 17 bases in between. CDR1 is SGHAT, CDR2 FQNNGV, per germline. This CDR3 has 14 amino acids. The covered CDR3 bases are TGTGCCAGCAGACTAACAGGGGGGGGCCACGAG. Protein product: CASRLTGGGHE. The entire CDR3 is CASRLTGGGHEQYF. Complete variable domain (other parts from reference TRBV11-2 and TRBJ2-7): EAGVAQSPRYKIIEKRQSVAFWCNPISGHATLYWYQQILGQGPKLLIQFQNNGVVDDSQLPKDRFSAERLKGVDSTLKIQPAKLEDSAVYLCASRLTGGGHEQYFGPGTRLTVT.

This clone was detected ten times or more. The CDR3 end is not reached by the read, which stops 3 residues before it; the germline J gene fills it in. This chain links TRBV7-6 with TRBJ2-2, with TRBD1 matching over 7 bases. Germline V gives CDR1 SGHVS, CDR2 FNYEAQ. CDR3 length: 18 residues. V was clipped by 2 bases and J by 6 bases; unmatched bases: 15. The CDR3: CASSLPQSDRDAAGELFF. CDR3 DNA (partial): TGTGCCAGCAGCTTACCCCAATCCGACAGGGACGCGGCCGGGGAG. The variable domain in full, with the rest retrieved from reference TRBV7-6 and TRBJ2-2, is GAGVSQSPRYKVTKRGQDVALRCDPISGHVSLYWYRQALGQGPEFLTYFNYEAQQDKSGLPNDRFSAERPEGSISTLTIQRTEQRDSAMYRCASSLPQSDRDAAGELFFGEGSRLTVL.

This clone was picked up many times. The CDR3 goes on 3 residues after the read ends, and that part is filled in from the germline J gene. This chain joins TRBV7-3 and TRBJ2-2, with D uncertain. Germline V gene data show CDR1 as SGHTA and CDR2 as FQGTGA. CDR3 size: 13 residues. V lost 2 bases, J lost 1 base, and 2 bases lay in between. CDR3 bases read: TGTGCCAGCAGCTTACGGAACACCGGGGAG. It is translated as CASSLRNTGE. The complete CDR3 reads CASSLRNTGELFF.

This clone has a count of ten or more. The read halts 3 residues ahead of the CDR3 end, with the missing end drawn from the germline J gene. The rearrangement links TRBV5-4 to TRBJ2-1; TRBD1 aligns across 11 bases. The CDR3 spans 14 residues. J lost 6 bases, V lost 4 bases, and 3 bases had no gene match. Germline V gene data show CDR1 as SGHNT and CDR2 as YYREEE (reference sequence). The chain's CDR3 is CASSLGQGGNEQFF. The covered CDR3 bases are TGTGCCAGCAGCCTGGGACAGGGGGGCAATGAG. Supplemented by reference TRBV5-4 and TRBJ2-1, the full variable domain reads ETGVTQSPTHLIKTRGQQVTLRCSSQSGHNTVSWYQQALGQGPQFIFQYYREEENGRGNFPPRFSGLQFPNYSSELNVNALELDDSALYLCASSLGQGGNEQFFGPGTRLTVL.

The table lists this clone with many counts. The read terminates 3 residues before the CDR3 end, so the remaining end is supplied by the germline J gene. The chain employs TRBV2 and TRBJ1-3; D gene unclear. CDR1 and CDR2 from the germline V gene are SNHLY and FYNNEI. V was clipped by 5 bases and J by 0 bases, with 8 bases between them. The CDR3 length is 14 residues. Incomplete CDR3 DNA: TGTGCCAGCAGTACCAGTGGCTCTGGAAACACC. Amino acid sequence: CASSTSGSGNT. The CDR3 in full is CASSTSGSGNTIYF.

This clone was detected many times. CDR3 residues: CAAADGLAKNIQYF. The covered CDR3 bases are TGTGCCGCGGCGGATGGACTAGCCAAAAACATT. This chain uses TRBV10-3 with TRBJ2-4; the D gene is possibly TRBD2 (5 bases). The CDR3 extends 3 residues past the end of the read, so its final part is completed from the germline J gene. V shed 11 bases and J shed 0 bases, with 14 bases lying between them. Germline V gives CDR1 ENHRY, CDR2 SYGVKD. The CDR3 contains 14 residues.

This clone came up many times. CDR3 bases read: TGCAGTGCTAGACGGGATACG. It yields the protein CSARRDT. The CDR3 reads in full as CSARRDTQYF. The rearrangement links TRBV20-1 to TRBJ2-3, with D uncertain. Read data end 3 residues before the CDR3 end; the end is taken from the germline J gene. The CDR3 consists of 10 residues. The V gene's germline CDR1 is DFQATT and CDR2 SNEGSKA (reference sequence). V lost 2 bases and J 6 bases, leaving 3 bases between the germline ends.

This clone was detected many times. With the read ending 3 residues before the CDR3 end, the germline J gene is used to fill in that end. The chain combines TRBV7-3 with TRBJ2-3; D gene uncertain. The V end was cut by 0 bases, the J end by 6 bases, with 16 bases between. The V gene's germline CDR1 is SGHTA and CDR2 FQGTGA. The CDR3 length is 16 residues. The sequenced CDR3 bases are TGTGCCAGCAGCTTAACGCCGCGTCTAAAACTTGATACG. It translates to CASSLTPRLKLDT. The CDR3 reads in full as CASSLTPRLKLDTQYF.

This clone has ten or more counts. The CDR3 here is CASSLEAGGFYEQYF. The covered CDR3 bases are TGTGCCAGCAGCTTAGAAGCGGGAGGGTTCTACGAG. V is TRBV7-8 and J is TRBJ2-7; the match to TRBD2 covers 10 bases. The sequence runs out 3 residues before the end of the CDR3; the remainder is reconstructed from the germline J gene. CDR3 length equals 15 residues. Germline assignment: CDR1 SGHVS and CDR2 FQNEAQ. Unmatched junction bases numbered 3, after V lost 1 base and J lost 3 bases.

This clone was seen many times. The read stops 3 residues short of the end of the CDR3; the missing end is completed from the germline J gene. The chain combines TRBV10-2 with TRBJ1-5; D is uncertain. Trimming shortened V by 2 bases and J by 2 bases, and 10 bases separated the two germline ends. CDR3 length: 15 residues. Germline assignment: CDR1 WSHSY and CDR2 SAAADI. The CDR3 sequence is CASSEPTERNQPQHF. The CDR3 DNA, read in part, is TGCGCCAGCAGTGAGCCCACAGAACGCAATCAGCCC.

At least ten counts were recorded for this clone. The read terminates 3 residues ahead of where the CDR3 ends, so the germline J gene completes it. V gene TRBV6-1 combines with J gene TRBJ2-7, with 9 bases lining up with TRBD1. CDR3 length: 15 amino acids. Germline CDR1 MNHNS, CDR2 SASEGT. Germline trimming cut 3 bases from V and 3 bases from J; bases unmatched to any gene: 6. The CDR3 sequence is CASSDPYRGLYEQYF. The sequenced CDR3 bases are TGTGCCAGCAGTGACCCATACAGGGGGCTCTACGAG.

This clone was observed at least ten times. The CDR3 is cut off 3 residues early in the read; its end comes from the germline J gene. This chain joins TRBV7-3 and TRBJ2-6; D uncertain. The CDR3 is 15 residues long. The ends were cut back, 2 bases at V and 0 bases at J, with 5 bases in the middle. Germline CDR1 SGHTA, CDR2 FQGTGA. The sequenced CDR3 bases are TGTGCCAGCAGCTTATCACACTCTGGGGCCAACGTC. Amino acids: CASSLSHSGANV. In full, the CDR3 is CASSLSHSGANVLTF. The full variable domain, completed using reference TRBV7-3 and TRBJ2-6, is GAGVSQTPSNKVTEKGKYVELRCDPISGHTALYWYRQSLGQGPEFLIYFQGTGAADDSGLPNDRFFAVRPEGSVSTLKIQRTERGDSAVYLCASSLSHSGANVLTFGAGSRLTVL.

This clone appeared many times. CDR3 amino acids: CASSVRRTSTADTQYF. The covered CDR3 bases are TGTGCCAGCAGTGTCCGAAGGACTAGTACAGCAGATACG. This chain links TRBV6-4 with TRBJ2-3, with TRBD2 identical over 7 bases. Read coverage stops 3 residues before the CDR3 terminus; the germline J gene supplies the remainder. This CDR3 comprises 16 residues. Losses at the gene ends were 4 bases for V and 4 bases for J; bases not matched to a gene: 11. The germline V gene encodes CDR1 MRHNA and CDR2 SNTAGT.

This clone came up many times. The CDR3 end falls 3 residues outside the read, so it is completed with the germline J gene. The V gene is TRBV4-1, the J gene TRBJ2-7; a possible D gene is TRBD1 (6 bases). Per germline, CDR1 MGHRA and CDR2 YSYEKL. This CDR3 region has 15 residues. V was pared by 7 bases and J by 0 bases, with 16 bases between. Incomplete CDR3 DNA: TGCGCCAGCACCCTGGGGGACACCGGCTCCTACGAG. Translated, it gives CASTLGDTGSYE. The whole CDR3 region reads CASTLGDTGSYEQYF.

At least ten counts were recorded for this clone. The CDR3 goes on 3 residues after the read ends, and that part is filled in from the germline J gene. The rearrangement uses TRBV18 and TRBJ1-3; D unresolved. Trimming pared 1 base from V and 9 bases from J, leaving 10 bases between. The CDR3 is 13 amino acids. Germline V CDR1 and CDR2: KGHSH, LQKENI. CDR3 DNA, as far as it was read: TGTGCCAGCTCACCACGGAGCGACGGCACC. The encoded protein is CASSPRSDGT. The entire CDR3 reads CASSPRSDGTIYF.

This clone was seen only a few times. Coverage ceases 3 residues before the CDR3 finishes, and the germline J gene fills in the end. The chain employs TRBV6-4 and TRBJ1-4; D possibly corresponds to TRBD1 (5 bases). Germline loops: CDR1 MRHNA, CDR2 SNTAGT. V lost 3 bases and J 0 bases, leaving 8 bases between the germline ends. This CDR3 has 15 residues. The covered CDR3 bases are TGTGCCAGCAGTGAGACAGACCCAACTAATGAAAAA. Protein product: CASSETDPTNEK. The CDR3 reads in full as CASSETDPTNEKLFF.

This clone was counted at least ten times. The read terminates 3 residues before the CDR3 end, so the remaining end is supplied by the germline J gene. The chain links TRBV19 to TRBJ2-4; the match to TRBD1 covers 7 bases. The CDR3 loop spans 15 amino acids. The germline V gene encodes CDR1 LNHDA and CDR2 SQIVND (reference sequence). Trimming took 1 base from V and 4 from J; bases not matched to a gene: 4. CDR3 bases read: TGTGCCAGTAGTATAGTCGAACAGGGGAAAAACATT. It codes for CASSIVEQGKNI. The whole CDR3 protein is CASSIVEQGKNIQYF.

For this clone: The read halts 3 residues ahead of the CDR3 end, with the missing end drawn from the germline J gene. The rearrangement links TRBV2 to TRBJ2-6, with D perhaps TRBD1 (5 bases). V lost 7 bases and J 2 bases, leaving 9 bases between the germline ends. This CDR3 has 14 residues. Germline CDR1 is SNHLY and CDR2 is FYNNEI. CDR3 amino acids: CASKQETGANVLTF. The part of the CDR3 DNA that was read is TGTGCCAGCAAACAGGAGACTGGGGCCAACGTC. The full variable domain, rest sourced from reference TRBV2 and TRBJ2-6, is EPEVTQTPSHQVTQMGQEVILRCVPISNHLYFYWYRQILGQKVEFLVSFYNNEISEKSEIFDDQFSVERPDGSNFTLKIRSTKLEDSAMYFCASKQETGANVLTFGAGSRLTVL.

This clone was counted between two and nine times. The read stops 3 residues short of the end of the CDR3; the missing end is completed from the germline J gene. The chain joins TRBV20-1 to TRBJ2-7; 9 nucleotides align to TRBD1. The CDR3 extends over 16 amino acids. Germline V gene lookup returns CDR1 DFQATT and CDR2 SNEGSKA (reference sequence). J lost 1 base, V lost 3 bases, and 10 bases had no gene match. CDR3 sequence: CSASLPGQGLSYEQYF. CDR3 DNA, as far as it was read: TGCAGTGCTAGCCTGCCTGGACAGGGGTTGTCCTACGAG.

This clone was seen ten or more times. The read stops 3 residues short of the end of the CDR3; the missing end is completed from the germline J gene. The rearrangement uses TRBV2 and TRBJ1-6, with a tentative D call TRBD1 (6 bases). V was shortened by 7 bases and J by 4 bases, with 23 bases between the two germline ends. The CDR3 loop spans 18 amino acids. Germline loops: CDR1 SNHLY, CDR2 FYNNEI. The chain's CDR3 is CASNGVRGFGKYNSPLHF. Partial CDR3 DNA: TGTGCCAGCAACGGTGTTAGGGGGTTCGGGAAATATAATTCACCC.

This clone was recorded many times. The read ends 3 residues before the CDR3 terminus; that terminus is restored from the germline J gene. The chain recombines TRBV7-9 with TRBJ2-7, with TRBD1 matching 7 bases. CDR3 length: 14 amino acids. J was trimmed by 6 bases and V by 1 base; bases with no gene match: 6. CDR1 is SEHNR, CDR2 FQNEAQ, per germline (reference sequence). CDR3 region: CASSLGTTGLEQYF. The CDR3 DNA, read in part, is TGTGCCAGCAGCTTAGGTACGACAGGGCTCGAG.

This clone was seen ten or more times. The read is 3 residues too short to cover the CDR3 end, so that end is filled in from the germline J gene. This sequence joins TRBV19 and TRBJ2-3; a possible D gene is TRBD2 (5 bases). The CDR3 contains 15 residues. V was shortened by 3 bases and J by 0 bases, with 10 bases between the two germline ends. Germline V CDR1 and CDR2: LNHDA, SQIVND (reference sequence). CDR3 DNA, as far as it was read: TGTGCCAGTAGTATGGGAGCGGCTAGCACAGATACG. As protein: CASSMGAASTDT. The entire CDR3 sequence reads CASSMGAASTDTQYF.

This clone was recorded many times. The CDR3 is cut off 3 residues early in the read; its end comes from the germline J gene. The rearrangement joins TRBV7-8 to TRBJ1-5; 12 bases map to TRBD1. The V and J ends lost 5 bases and 9 bases, in that order; junction bases with no gene match: 8. This CDR3 has 15 residues. The V gene's germline CDR1 is SGHVS and CDR2 FQNEAQ. This CDR3 reads CASSPGTGGAGPQHF. The covered CDR3 bases are TGTGCCAGCAGCCCAGGGACAGGGGGCGCCGGGCCC.

This clone was seen repeatedly, ten times or more. The read terminates 3 residues ahead of where the CDR3 ends, so the germline J gene completes it. This chain uses TRBV6-2 or TRBV6-3 with TRBJ1-4, with D tentatively TRBD1 (6 bases). Germline CDR1 and CDR2: MNHEY and SVGEGT. The CDR3 extends over 13 amino acids. The CDR3 here is CASMGQGMGKLFF. CDR3 bases read: TGTGCCAGCATGGGGCAGGGGATGGGTAAA.